Sequencing of this TCR beta chain was carried out in a study of cytomegalovirus exposure and HLA in healthy donors. Study-level points and caveats: Some TCR beta chains (164 of them) were listed as cytomegalovirus-associated. The availability of immune exposure information extended only to CMV serostatus. Sequence variants that were highly shared formed a cluster that was likely a sequencing artifact.

As for this clone: The antigen is unknown.

PCR involved 60 Vbeta and 13 Jbeta primers. Repertoires were generated with immunoSEQ multiplex PCR, while TCRdb's copy carries only in-frame clones and drops some. The data show about 100,000 clones, about 80% seen once. Germline CDR1 MNHEY, CDR2 SVGAGI. The CDR3 totals 16 residues. V lost 2 bases to trimming and J lost 10 bases, with 20 bases between them. The chain joins TRBV6-5 to TRBJ1-4, with a possible D match to TRBD1 (5 bases). Sequencing input: PBMCs. This TCR came from a man aged 40-55 years in good health and CMV-seronegative. CDR3 sequence: CASSYGHGTELGKLFF. The CDR3 DNA is TGTGCCAGCAGTTACGGCCATGGGACTGAGCTAGGAAAACTGTTTTTT.